The entry that follows covers one T cell receptor beta chain sequence. These data are taken from a study of blood T cell repertoires in COVID-19. Study in general: From the United States, Italy and Spain came samples of acute and convalescent COVID-19. PBMCs, B-cell-depleted T cells, or T cells provided the cDNA or gDNA that made up the material.

This CDR3 has 12 residues. CDR1 SGHNT and CDR2 YYREEE come from the germline V gene (reference sequence). The V end was cut by 1 base, the J end by 5 bases, with 6 bases between. Seattle patients were enrolled during active infection and followed longitudinally. Per the original data handling: Quantification of nucleated cells was approximated via reference gene primer amplification. The protocol was immunoSEQ multiplex PCR, while the TCRdb copy is restricted to in-frame clones and leaves out a portion. The V and J calls and clone size come from that table; D and trimming were worked out from the DNA. The data contain over 250,000 clones, 90% to 95% of them singletons.

The sample consisted of peripheral blood. The chain is built from TRBV5-4 and TRBJ1-1; D remains unclear. This sequence was found in a woman aged 30 to 39 with COVID-19, enrolled during active disease. Here the CDR3 reads CASSLTGTEAFF. DNA of the CDR3: TGTGCCAGCAGCTTGACGGGAACTGAAGCTTTCTTT.